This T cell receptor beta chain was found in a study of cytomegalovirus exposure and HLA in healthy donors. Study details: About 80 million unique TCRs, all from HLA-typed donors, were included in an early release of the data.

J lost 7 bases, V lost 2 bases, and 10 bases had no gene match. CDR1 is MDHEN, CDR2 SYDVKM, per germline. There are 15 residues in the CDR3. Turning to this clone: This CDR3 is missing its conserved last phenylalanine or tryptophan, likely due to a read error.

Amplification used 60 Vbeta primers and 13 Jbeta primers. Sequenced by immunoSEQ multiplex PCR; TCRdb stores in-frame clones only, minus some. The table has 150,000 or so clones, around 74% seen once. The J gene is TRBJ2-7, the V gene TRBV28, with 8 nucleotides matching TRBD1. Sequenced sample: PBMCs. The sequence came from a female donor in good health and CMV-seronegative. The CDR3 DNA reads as TGTGCCAGCAGTTTAAAGGCAGGGGGCGCAGGGGAGCAGTACCTC. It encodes CASSLKAGGAGEQYL.